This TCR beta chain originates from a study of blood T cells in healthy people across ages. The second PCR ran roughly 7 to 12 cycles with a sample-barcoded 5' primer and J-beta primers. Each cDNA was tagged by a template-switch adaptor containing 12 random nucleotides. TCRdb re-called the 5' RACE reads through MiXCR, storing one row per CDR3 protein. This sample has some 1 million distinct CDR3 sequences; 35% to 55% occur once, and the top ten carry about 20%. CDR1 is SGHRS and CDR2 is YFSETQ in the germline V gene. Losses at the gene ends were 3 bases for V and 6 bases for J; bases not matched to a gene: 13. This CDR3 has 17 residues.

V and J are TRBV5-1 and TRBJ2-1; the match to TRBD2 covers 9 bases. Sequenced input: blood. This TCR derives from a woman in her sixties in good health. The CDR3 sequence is CASSSTSTSGLGNEQFF. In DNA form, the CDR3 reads TGCGCCAGCAGCTCTACGTCAACTAGCGGGCTAGGCAATGAGCAGTTCTTC.